This TCR beta chain was profiled in a study of CXCR3-negative and CXCR3-positive naive CD8 T cells. About the research overall: Cumulative TRB read yield was approximately 135 million, averaging about 1.5 +/- 0.3 million per library.

A remark on this clonotype: Its antigen is as yet unknown.

The CDR3 consists of 16 residues. Germline lookup yields CDR1 SEHNR and CDR2 FQNEAQ (reference sequence). Notes on the study in general: A higher hydrophobicity marked the TRB CDR3s of CXCR3-positive naive cells versus CXCR3-negative naive cells.

Via 5' RACE with UMI labels, TRB cDNA libraries were prepared. TCRdb re-called the 5' RACE reads; one entry per CDR3 protein, DNA not given. The sample table sets out 100,000 to 150,000 distinct CDR3 sequences. The sequenced sample was naive CXCR3+ CD8+ T cells from blood. Subset here: CD45RO-CCR7+CD27+CD95- naive CD8+ T cells expressing CXCR3 (TNR3+). The V call is TRBV7-9, the J call TRBJ2-2; TCRdb reports TRBD1, a call that lacks DNA to check it against. This TCR was recovered from a human donor in good health. Some clones in this sample may be carry-over from other donors' samples. The CDR3 here is CASSQGQPMNTGELFF.